This T cell receptor (beta chain) emerged from a study of T cells after yellow fever vaccination. The V gene lost 4 bases and the J gene lost 2 bases, with 13 bases spanning the gap. From germline, CDR1 is SGHRS and CDR2 YFSETQ. The CDR3 is 15 residues long. TCRdb re-called the 5' RACE reads through MiXCR, storing one row per CDR3 protein. The sample records 300,000 or so distinct CDR3 sequences, about an eighth being singletons. The table lists this clonotype with a few counts. This material consisted of CD4+ T cells sorted from PBMCs, taken 45 days after the yellow fever booster vaccination. The rearrangement links TRBV5-1 to TRBJ2-1; TRBD2 might be the D (5 bases). The clonotype comes from a man younger than 45 who received the YFV17D yellow fever vaccine. The CDR3 here is CASSQTSTPYNEQFF. DNA of the CDR3: TGCGCCAGCAGCCAAACTAGTACCCCCTACAATGAGCAGTTCTTC.